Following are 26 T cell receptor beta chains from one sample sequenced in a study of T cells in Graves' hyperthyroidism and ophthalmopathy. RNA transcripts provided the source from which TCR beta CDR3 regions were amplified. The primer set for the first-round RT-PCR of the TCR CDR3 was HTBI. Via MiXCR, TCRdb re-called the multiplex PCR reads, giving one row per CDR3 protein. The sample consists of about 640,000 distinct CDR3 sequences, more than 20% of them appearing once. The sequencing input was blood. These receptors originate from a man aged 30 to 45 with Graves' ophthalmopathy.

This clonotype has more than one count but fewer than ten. Here the CDR3 DNA reads TGTGCCAGTAGTATGCCTGGGACAGGGCTACTATCCGTCGGCTACACCTTC. Translating gives CASSMPGTGLLSVGYTF. The chain carries TRBV19 and TRBJ1-2; 9 positions match TRBD1. V lost 3 bases, J lost 8 bases, and 16 bases stayed unmatched. This CDR3 has 17 amino acids. Germline V gene data show CDR1 as LNHDA and CDR2 as SQIVND (reference sequence).

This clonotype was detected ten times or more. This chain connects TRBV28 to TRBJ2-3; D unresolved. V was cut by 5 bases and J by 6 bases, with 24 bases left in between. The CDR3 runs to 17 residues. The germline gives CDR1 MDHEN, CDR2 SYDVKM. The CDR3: CASSLNPEALLADTQYF. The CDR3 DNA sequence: TGTGCCAGCAGTCTTAATCCAGAGGCCCTGCTCGCCGATACGCAGTATTTT.

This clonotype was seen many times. The CDR3 spells CASSQEPSYHNEQFF. The CDR3 region has the DNA TGTGCCAGCAGCCAAGAGCCTAGCTACCACAATGAGCAGTTCTTC. The chain uses TRBV3-1 and TRBJ2-1, with a possible D match to TRBD2 (5 bases). Per the germline V gene, CDR1 is LGHDT and CDR2 is YNNKEL (reference sequence). The V and J ends lost 0 bases and 5 bases respectively, with 11 bases between them. The CDR3 extends over 15 amino acids.

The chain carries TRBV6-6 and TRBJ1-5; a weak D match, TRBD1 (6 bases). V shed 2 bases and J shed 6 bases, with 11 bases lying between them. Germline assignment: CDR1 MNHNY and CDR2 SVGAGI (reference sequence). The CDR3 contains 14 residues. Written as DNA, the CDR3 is TGTGCCAGCAGTTACGGCGGGGGCGGTCAGCCCCAGCATTTT. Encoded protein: CASSYGGGGQPQHF.

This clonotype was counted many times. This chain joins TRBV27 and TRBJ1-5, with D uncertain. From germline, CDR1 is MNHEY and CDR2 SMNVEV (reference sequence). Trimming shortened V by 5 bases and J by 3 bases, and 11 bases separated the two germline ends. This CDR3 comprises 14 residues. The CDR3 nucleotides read TGTGCCAGCAGTCGTCTAGCTAACAATCAGCCCCAGCATTTT. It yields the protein CASSRLANNQPQHF.

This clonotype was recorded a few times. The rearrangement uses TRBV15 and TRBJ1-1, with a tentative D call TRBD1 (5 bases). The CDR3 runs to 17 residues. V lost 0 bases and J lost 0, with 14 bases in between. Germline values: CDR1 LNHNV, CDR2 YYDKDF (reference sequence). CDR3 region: CATSRDPPWDVNTEAFF. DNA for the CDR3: TGTGCCACCAGCAGAGACCCCCCTTGGGACGTGAACACTGAAGCTTTCTTT.

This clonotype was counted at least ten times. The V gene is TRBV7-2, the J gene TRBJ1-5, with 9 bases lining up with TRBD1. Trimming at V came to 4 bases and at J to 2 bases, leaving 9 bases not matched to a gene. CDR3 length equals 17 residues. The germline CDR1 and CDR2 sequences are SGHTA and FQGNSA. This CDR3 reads CASSSGQGRGGNQPQHF. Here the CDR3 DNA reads TGTGCCAGCAGCTCAGGACAGGGGAGAGGTGGCAATCAGCCCCAGCATTTT.

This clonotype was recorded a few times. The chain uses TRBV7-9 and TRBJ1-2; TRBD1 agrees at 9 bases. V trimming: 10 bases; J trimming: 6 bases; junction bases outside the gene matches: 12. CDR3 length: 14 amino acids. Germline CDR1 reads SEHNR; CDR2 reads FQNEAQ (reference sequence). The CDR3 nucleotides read TGTGCCACGGGGACAGGGTTCATTGAGGATGGCTACACCTTC. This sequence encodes CATGTGFIEDGYTF. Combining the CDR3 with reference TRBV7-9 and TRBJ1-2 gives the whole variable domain DTGVSQNPRHKITKRGQNVTFRCDPISEHNRLYWYRQTLGQGPEFLTYFQNEAQLEKSRLLSDRFSAERPKGSFSTLEIQRTEQGDSAMYLCATGTGFIEDGYTFGSGTRLTVV.

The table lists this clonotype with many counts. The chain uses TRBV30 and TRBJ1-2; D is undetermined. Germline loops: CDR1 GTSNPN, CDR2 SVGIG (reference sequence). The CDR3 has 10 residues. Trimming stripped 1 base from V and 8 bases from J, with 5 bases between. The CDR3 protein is CAWSERGYTF. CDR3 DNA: TGTGCCTGGAGTGAGAGGGGCTACACCTTC.

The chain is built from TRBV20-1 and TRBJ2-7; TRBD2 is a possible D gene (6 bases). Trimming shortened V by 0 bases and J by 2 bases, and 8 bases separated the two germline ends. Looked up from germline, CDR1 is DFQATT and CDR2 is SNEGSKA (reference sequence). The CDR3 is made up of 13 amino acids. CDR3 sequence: CSARDGGAYEQYF. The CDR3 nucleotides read TGCAGTGCTAGAGACGGAGGGGCCTACGAGCAGTACTTC.

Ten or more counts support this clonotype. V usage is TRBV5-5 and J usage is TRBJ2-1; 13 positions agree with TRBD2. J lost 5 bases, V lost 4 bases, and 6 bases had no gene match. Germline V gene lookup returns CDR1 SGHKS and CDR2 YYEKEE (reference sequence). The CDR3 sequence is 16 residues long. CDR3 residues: CASSPRTSGGHNEQFF. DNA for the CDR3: TGTGCCAGCAGCCCCAGGACTAGCGGGGGCCACAATGAGCAGTTCTTC.

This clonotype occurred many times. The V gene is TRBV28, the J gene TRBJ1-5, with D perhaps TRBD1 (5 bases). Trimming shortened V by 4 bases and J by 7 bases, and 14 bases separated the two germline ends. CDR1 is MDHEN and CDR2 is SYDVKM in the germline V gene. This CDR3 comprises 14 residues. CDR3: CASSSLVGGQPQHF. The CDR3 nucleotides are TGTGCCAGCAGTTCCCTAGTCGGGGGACAGCCCCAGCATTTT.

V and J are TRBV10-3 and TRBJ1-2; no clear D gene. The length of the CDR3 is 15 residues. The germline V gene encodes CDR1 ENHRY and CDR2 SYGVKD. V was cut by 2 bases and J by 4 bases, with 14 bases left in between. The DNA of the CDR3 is TGTGCCATCAGTGAGGTGGGCGGGATGGGCTATGGCTACACCTTC. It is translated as CAISEVGGMGYGYTF.

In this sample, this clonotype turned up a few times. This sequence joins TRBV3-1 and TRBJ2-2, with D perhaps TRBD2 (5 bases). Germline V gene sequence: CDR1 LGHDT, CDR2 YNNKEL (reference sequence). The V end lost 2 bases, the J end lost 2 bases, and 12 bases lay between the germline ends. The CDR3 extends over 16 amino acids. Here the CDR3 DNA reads TGTGCCAGCAGCCAATCCTTCCGGGGTAACACCGGGGAGCTGTTTTTT. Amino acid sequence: CASSQSFRGNTGELFF.

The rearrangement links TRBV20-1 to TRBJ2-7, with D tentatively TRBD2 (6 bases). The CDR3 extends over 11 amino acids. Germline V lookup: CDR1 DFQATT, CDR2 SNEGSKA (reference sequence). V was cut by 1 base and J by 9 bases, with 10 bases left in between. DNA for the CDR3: TGCAGTGCTAGAGTTATAGCGGCGCAGTACTTC. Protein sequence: CSARVIAAQYF.

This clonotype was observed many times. The DNA for the CDR3 is TGTGCCAGCAGCTTGCTAGCGGGAAGGAAAGATACGCAGTATTTT. Protein sequence: CASSLLAGRKDTQYF. V is TRBV11-2 and J is TRBJ2-3; 9 bases fit TRBD2. Germline CDR1 is SGHAT and CDR2 is FQNNGV. V lost 3 bases and J lost 5; bases outside the gene matches: 6. There are 15 residues in the CDR3.

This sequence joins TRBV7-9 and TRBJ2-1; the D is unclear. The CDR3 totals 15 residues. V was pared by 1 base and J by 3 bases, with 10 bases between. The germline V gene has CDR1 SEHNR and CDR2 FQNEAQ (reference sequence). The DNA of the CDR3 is TGTGCCAGCAGCTTAGGTCTACAGCTCTACAATGAGCAGTTCTTC. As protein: CASSLGLQLYNEQFF. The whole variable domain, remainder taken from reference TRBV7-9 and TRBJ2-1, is DTGVSQNPRHKITKRGQNVTFRCDPISEHNRLYWYRQTLGQGPEFLTYFQNEAQLEKSRLLSDRFSAERPKGSFSTLEIQRTEQGDSAMYLCASSLGLQLYNEQFFGPGTRLTVL.

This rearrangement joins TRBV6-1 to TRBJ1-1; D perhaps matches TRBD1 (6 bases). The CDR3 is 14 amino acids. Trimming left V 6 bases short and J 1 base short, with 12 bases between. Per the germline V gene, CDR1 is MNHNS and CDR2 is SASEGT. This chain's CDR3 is CASRHGQRNTEAFF. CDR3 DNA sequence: TGTGCCAGCAGGCACGGACAGCGGAACACTGAAGCTTTCTTT.

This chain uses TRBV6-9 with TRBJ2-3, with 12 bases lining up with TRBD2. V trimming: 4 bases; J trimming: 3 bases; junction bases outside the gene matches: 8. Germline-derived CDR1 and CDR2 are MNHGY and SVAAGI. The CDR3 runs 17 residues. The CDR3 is CASSSRLTSGRTDTQYF. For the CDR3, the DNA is TGTGCCAGCAGTTCACGCCTGACTAGCGGGAGAACAGATACGCAGTATTTT.

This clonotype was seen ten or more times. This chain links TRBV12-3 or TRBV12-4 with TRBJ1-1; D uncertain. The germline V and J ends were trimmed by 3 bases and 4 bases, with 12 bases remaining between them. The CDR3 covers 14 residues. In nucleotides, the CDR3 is TGTGCCAGCAGTTTCTCGATTAGAGGCACTGAAGCTTTCTTT. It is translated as CASSFSIRGTEAFF.

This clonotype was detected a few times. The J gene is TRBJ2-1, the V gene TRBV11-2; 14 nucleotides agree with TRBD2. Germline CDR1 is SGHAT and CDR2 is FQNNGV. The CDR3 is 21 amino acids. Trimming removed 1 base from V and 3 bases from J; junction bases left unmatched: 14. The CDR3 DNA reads TGTGCCAGCAGCTTAGCGAGGACTAGCGGGAGGTACCATAAGGGCTACAATGAGCAGTTCTTC. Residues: CASSLARTSGRYHKGYNEQFF.

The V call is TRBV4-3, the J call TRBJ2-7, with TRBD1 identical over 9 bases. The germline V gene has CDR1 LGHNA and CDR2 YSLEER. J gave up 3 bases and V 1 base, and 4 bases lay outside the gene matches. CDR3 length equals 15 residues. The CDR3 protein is CASSQGTGAFYEQYF. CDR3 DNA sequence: TGCGCCAGCAGCCAAGGGACAGGGGCCTTCTACGAGCAGTACTTC.

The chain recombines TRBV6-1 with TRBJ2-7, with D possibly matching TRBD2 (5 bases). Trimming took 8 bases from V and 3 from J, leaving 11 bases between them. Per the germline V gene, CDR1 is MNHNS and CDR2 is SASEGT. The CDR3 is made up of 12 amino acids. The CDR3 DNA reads TGTGCCAGCCTTTCTAGCCGCTACGAGCAGTACTTC. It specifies CASLSSRYEQYF.

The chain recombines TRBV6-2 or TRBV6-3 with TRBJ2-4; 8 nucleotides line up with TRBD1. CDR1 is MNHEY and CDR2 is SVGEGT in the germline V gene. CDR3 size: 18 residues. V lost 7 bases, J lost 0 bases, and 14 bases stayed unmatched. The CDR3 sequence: CASKEGGGQGKAKNIQYF. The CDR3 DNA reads TGTGCCAGCAAAGAGGGTGGAGGACAGGGAAAAGCCAAAAACATTCAGTACTTC.

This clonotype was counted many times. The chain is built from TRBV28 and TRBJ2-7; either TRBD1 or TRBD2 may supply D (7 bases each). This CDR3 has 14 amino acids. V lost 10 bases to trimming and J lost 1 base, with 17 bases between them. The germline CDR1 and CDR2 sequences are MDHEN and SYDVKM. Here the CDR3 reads CATAIRGGSYEQYF. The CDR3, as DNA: TGTGCCACCGCCATCAGGGGGGGATCCTACGAGCAGTACTTC.

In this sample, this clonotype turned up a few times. The CDR3 spells CATEGTRASYEQYF. The CDR3 DNA sequence: TGTGCCACCGAGGGGACCCGGGCTTCCTACGAGCAGTACTTC. V is TRBV5-4 and J is TRBJ2-7, with D perhaps given as TRBD1 or TRBD2 (5 bases each). Trimming left V 9 bases short and J 1 base short, with 17 bases between. The CDR3 runs 14 residues. The V gene's germline CDR1 is SGHNT and CDR2 YYREEE (reference sequence).